This entry is about one TCR beta chain. All gene names here are mouse names. The observed sequence ends 1 residue before the CDR3 terminus, with the missing tail filled in from the germline J gene. Other nucleotide sequences from this sample produce the same CDR3. TCRdb keeps only in-frame clones here, not all; method: immunoSEQ multiplex PCR. The top ten clones hold approximately 0.59% of a sample with 40,000 to 50,000 clones, roughly 73% of them seen once. V lost 1 base and J lost 3; bases outside the gene matches: 4. Per germline, CDR1 NNHNN and CDR2 SYGAGS (reference sequence). The length of the CDR3 is 16 residues. The data were obtained in a study of tissue T cells after allogeneic stem cell transplantation.

The sample was sorted cells pooled from one or two spleens. The V and J genes are TRBV13-2 and TRBJ2-4; 11 nucleotides line up with TRBD2. This receptor was taken from a pool of C57BL/6 mice in good health. CDR3 bases read: TGTGCCAGCGGTGATCCTGACTGGGGGGGACAAAACACCTTGTAC. Translating it yields CASGDPDWGGQNTLY. The complete CDR3 protein is CASGDPDWGGQNTLYF.